A single sample is the source of the 9 T cell receptor beta chains below, sequenced in a study of blood T cell repertoires in COVID-19. Sequencing was performed with immunoSEQ multiplex PCR; in TCRdb, only in-frame clones are kept and a portion is missing. In the table there are about 270,000 clones, less than 90% of which are singletons. The sample consisted of PBMCs or T cells enriched from blood (not recorded which). Source of these receptors: a woman in her fifties or sixties who had recovered from COVID-19.

V and J are TRBV27 and TRBJ2-2; 9 bases agree with TRBD1. Unmatched junction bases numbered 7, after V lost 4 bases and J lost 7 bases. This CDR3 region has 15 residues. Germline V gene sequence: CDR1 MNHEY, CDR2 SMNVEV (reference sequence). The CDR3 DNA follows: TGTGCCAGCAGTTCGCAACAGGGGGCGGGCGGGGAGCTGTTTTTT. Translated, it gives CASSSQQGAGGELFF.

The rearrangement joins TRBV5-6 to TRBJ1-4, with 11 nucleotides matching TRBD1. This CDR3 is built from 18 residues. Germline loops: CDR1 SGHDT, CDR2 YYEEEE. V shed 3 bases, J shed 1 base, and the junction held 8 bases outside the gene matches. CDR3 sequence reads: CASSSDRGLFVTNEKLFF. The CDR3 nucleotides read TGTGCCAGCAGCTCGGACAGGGGGCTCTTCGTAACTAATGAAAAACTGTTTTTT. The full variable domain, in which reference TRBV5-6 and TRBJ1-4 provide the parts outside the CDR3, is DAGVTQSPTHLIKTRGQQVTLRCSPKSGHDTVSWYQQALGQGPQFIFQYYEEEERQRGNFPDRFSGHQFPNYSSELNVNALLLGDSALYLCASSSDRGLFVTNEKLFFGSGTQLSVL.

The rearrangement uses TRBV28 and TRBJ1-6; D call uncertain. Germline V gene data show CDR1 as MDHEN and CDR2 as SYDVKM. The CDR3 covers 13 residues. V was pared by 1 base and J by 9 bases, with 7 bases between. The CDR3 loop reads CASSLLSGSPLHF. The CDR3 coding sequence is TGTGCCAGCAGTTTATTGTCCGGTTCACCCCTCCACTTT. Together with reference TRBV28 and TRBJ1-6, the CDR3 gives the full variable domain: DVKVTQSSRYLVKRTGEKVFLECVQDMDHENMFWYRQDPGLGLRLIYFSYDVKMKEKGDIPEGYSVSREKKERFSLILESASTNQTSMYLCASSLLSGSPLHFGNGTRLTVT.

The J gene is TRBJ2-3, the V gene TRBV4-3; TRBD2 might be the D (5 bases). This CDR3 has 14 residues. V gave up 2 bases and J gave up 0 bases, with 6 bases separating them. Germline assignment: CDR1 LGHNA and CDR2 YSLEER. CDR3 residues: CASSQSGSTDTQYF. DNA of the CDR3: TGCGCCAGCAGCCAAAGCGGTAGCACAGATACGCAGTATTTT.

The chain links TRBV7-2 to TRBJ2-7, with 10 bases identical to TRBD1. CDR1 is SGHTA, CDR2 FQGNSA, per germline. V dropped 3 bases and J dropped 4; count of bases not matched to a gene: 6. The CDR3 consists of 15 residues. The CDR3: CASSFGDRGVYEQYF. CDR3 DNA: TGTGCCAGCAGCTTTGGGGACAGGGGTGTATACGAGCAGTACTTC.

This clone was picked up one time. This chain links TRBV19 with TRBJ1-3, with TRBD1 identical over 8 bases. V trimming: 10 bases; J trimming: 4 bases; junction bases outside the gene matches: 6. Germline CDR1 and CDR2: LNHDA and SQIVND (reference sequence). This CDR3 comprises 13 residues. The CDR3 DNA sequence: TGTGCCACCGACAGGGGCCAAGGAAACACCATATATTTT. Protein product: CATDRGQGNTIYF.

The genes are TRBV27 and TRBJ1-5; D is ambiguous. Trimming removed 3 bases at V and 3 bases at J, with 6 bases between. The CDR3 covers 13 residues. Germline loops: CDR1 MNHEY, CDR2 SMNVEV (reference sequence). The CDR3 spells CASSFSDNQPQHF. CDR3 DNA sequence: TGTGCCAGCAGTTTTAGCGACAATCAGCCCCAGCATTTT.

This CDR3 reads CASSSRLAYHNEQFF. The CDR3 region has the DNA TGTGCCAGCAGTTCAAGACTAGCGTACCACAATGAGCAGTTCTTC. This chain uses TRBV11-2 with TRBJ2-1; 8 positions agree with TRBD2. The CDR3 length is 15 residues. Germline loops: CDR1 SGHAT, CDR2 FQNNGV. J lost 5 bases, V lost 6 bases, and 9 bases had no gene match.

The CDR3 spells CASSEKPGPNEKLFF. CDR3 in DNA: TGTGCCAGCAGCGAGAAACCTGGTCCTAATGAAAAACTGTTTTTT. This chain connects TRBV5-4 to TRBJ1-4; no definite D call. Trimming left V 4 bases short and J 3 bases short, with 13 bases between. CDR3 length: 15 amino acids. Germline CDR1 reads SGHNT; CDR2 reads YYREEE (reference sequence).